This is a list of T cell receptor beta chains from one sample in a study of T cell responses to AZD1222 COVID-19 vaccine. The protocol was immunoSEQ multiplex PCR, while the TCRdb copy is restricted to in-frame clones and leaves out a portion. Here the sample spans 140,000 or so clones, 90% to 95% being singletons. The sequenced sample was peripheral blood, obtained on day 0 of AZD1222 vaccination. These receptors came from an adult in good health. Both conserved end residues are part of each CDR3. D genes are given only for firm matches. Size tells how often a clone was seen (once, few, many) or the class of an expanded clone, and some rows leave it out.

d_call	v_call	clone_size	j_call	cdr3_nt	cdr3_aa
TRBD1	TRBV9	-	TRBJ1-2	TGTGCCAGCAGCCCCCGACCCCCGGGACAGGGGTTGTATGGCTACACCTTC	CASSPRPPGQGLYGYTF
TRBD2	TRBV9	-	TRBJ2-5	TGTGCCAGCAGCGCCCACGGGGGACTAGCGGGGACCCAGTACTTC	CASSAHGGLAGTQYF
TRBD1	TRBV19	-	TRBJ2-4	TGTGCCAGTTCCGAGTGGACAGGGGGCCAAAACATTCAGTACTTC	CASSEWTGGQNIQYF
TRBD1	TRBV7-2	-	TRBJ1-6	TGTGCCAGCAGCTTAGAGCCCCGGACAGGGGGCGGTTCACCCCTCCACTTT	CASSLEPRTGGGSPLHF
-	TRBV5-6	-	TRBJ1-5	TGTGCCAGCAGCCTTTACAGGGTAGGTCAGCCCCAGCATTTT	CASSLYRVGQPQHF
-	TRBV11-2	-	TRBJ2-2	TGTGCCAGCAGGGAGCGGGGGGAGCTGTTTTTT	CASRERGELFF
-	TRBV6-2/TRBV6-3	-	TRBJ1-4	TGTGCCAGCAGTTACTCGCCAGGAATGAATGAAAAACTGTTTTTT	CASSYSPGMNEKLFF
TRBD2	TRBV2	-	TRBJ2-4	TGTGCCAGCATAGCGGGAAACATTCAGTACTTC	CASIAGNIQYF
-	TRBV20-1	-	TRBJ2-1	TGCAGTGCCCAATCCTACAATGAGCAGTTCTTC	CSAQSYNEQFF
-	TRBV7-9	-	TRBJ2-3	TGTGCAGGCATTAGGGGTAGCACAGATACGCAGTATTTT	CAGIRGSTDTQYF
-	TRBV2	-	TRBJ2-7	TGTGCCAGCAGTGGTTCCGAGCAGTACTTC	CASSGSEQYF
-	TRBV6-2/TRBV6-3	few	TRBJ2-1	TGTGCCAGCAGTTACTCGGCCGACGACCCTTACAATGAGCAGTTCTTC	CASSYSADDPYNEQFF
TRBD2	TRBV9	once	TRBJ2-5	TGTGCCAGCAGCGTAGCCAGCGGGGTTGGGGAGACCCAGTACTTC	CASSVASGVGETQYF
TRBD1	TRBV18	-	TRBJ1-1	TGTGCCAGCTCACCCCCTTTAGACAGGGGGAATACTGAAGCTTTCTTT	CASSPPLDRGNTEAFF
-	TRBV12-3/TRBV12-4	-	TRBJ2-3	TGTGCCAGCAGTTTAGATACGCAGTATTTT	CASSLDTQYF
TRBD1	TRBV7-2	-	TRBJ1-1	TGTGCCAGCAGCCGTCAGACAGGGACCTTCGGCGCTGAAGCTTTCTTT	CASSRQTGTFGAEAFF
-	TRBV5-5	-	TRBJ1-4	TGTGCCAGCAGCTTTGGGACCTGGGGTGAAAAACTGTTTTTT	CASSFGTWGEKLFF
-	TRBV12-3/TRBV12-4	-	TRBJ1-6	TGTGCCAGCACCTCAGGGAGGAATTCACCCCTCCACTTT	CASTSGRNSPLHF
-	TRBV5-4	-	TRBJ2-5	TGTGCCAGCAGCCCCCTAACGGAAGAGACCCAGTACTTC	CASSPLTEETQYF
-	TRBV4-1	-	TRBJ1-3	TGCGCCAGCAGCCAAGATCCCAGGAGCTTCTCTGGAAACACCATATATTTT	CASSQDPRSFSGNTIYF
TRBD1	TRBV5-4	-	TRBJ2-7	TGTGCCAGCAGCTCGGGACAGGGGCCGCTCTTGGACTACGAGCAGTACTTC	CASSSGQGPLLDYEQYF
-	TRBV4-1	-	TRBJ1-2	TGCGCCAGCAGTCCGGAAGGGTCCCCACTCTACACCTTC	CASSPEGSPLYTF
TRBD1	TRBV7-2	-	TRBJ1-4	TGTGCCAGCAGCCCCCAATGGGGGACAGGTTCGGGAAAACTGTTTTTT	CASSPQWGTGSGKLFF
-	TRBV10-3	-	TRBJ1-4	TGTGCCGTCGGCTCGGGCCTAACTAATGAAAAACTGTTTTTT	CAVGSGLTNEKLFF
TRBD1	TRBV11-3	-	TRBJ2-3	TGTGCCAGCAGCTCTCCCCTTTCGACAGGGGGCACAGATACGCAGTATTTT	CASSSPLSTGGTDTQYF
TRBD1	TRBV10-3	-	TRBJ1-1	TGTGCCATCAGAGGGACAGGAGCTGAAGCTTTCTTT	CAIRGTGAEAFF
-	TRBV30	-	TRBJ1-2	TGTGCCTGGAGTGTCTCAGGCTTCGGCTATGGCTACACCTTC	CAWSVSGFGYGYTF
-	TRBV5-3	-	TRBJ1-2	TGTGCCAGAAGCGAGCCTTTTGAGAGATTCTATGGCTACACCTTC	CARSEPFERFYGYTF
-	TRBV18	few	TRBJ2-2	TGTGCCAGCTCACCACAAGGCCGTGCCCCCGGGGAGCTGTTTTTT	CASSPQGRAPGELFF